What follows is one T cell receptor (beta chain) and its context. What it recognizes is unknown. Per germline, CDR1 MRHNA and CDR2 SNTAGT. Losses at the gene ends were 1 base for V and 5 bases for J; bases not matched to a gene: 8. This CDR3 contains 17 residues. This record comes from a study of chemoradiotherapy in HPV16-positive cancers. Regarding the study as a whole: Better recurrence-free survival went with HPV-responsive T-cell expansion in HPV16-positive patients.

The protocol was immunoSEQ multiplex PCR, while the TCRdb copy is restricted to in-frame clones and leaves out a portion. The table records 15,000 or so clones, about four fifths of them present only once. This specimen was taken from a patient who underwent chemoradiotherapy. This sequence originates from a human donor with HPV-associated anogenital cancer. The rearrangement joins TRBV6-4 to TRBJ1-6; the match to TRBD1 covers 7 bases. The CDR3 nucleotides are TGTGCCAGCAGTGACTATCCCGGGGGACAGAATAATTCACCCCTCCACTTT. Translated: CASSDYPGGQNNSPLHF.